Listed here is a single T cell receptor beta chain. What it recognizes is unknown. The time point was: sample taken at primary tumor resection. The data were taken from a study of spatial heterogeneity in lung cancer. Regarding the study as a whole: The number of expanded tumor alpha and beta chains correlated with mutation number.

CDR1 and CDR2 from the germline V gene are KGHDR and SFDVKD. V was pared by 2 bases and J by 5 bases, with 4 bases of the junction left unmatched. The CDR3 is 16 residues long. A unique molecular identifier was carried by every single TCR cDNA molecule. TCRdb reprocessed the 5' RACE reads via MiXCR and lists one record per CDR3 protein. The top ten hold roughly 11% of the sample, which has 7,000 to 8,500 distinct CDR3 sequences, about 12% seen once. V usage is TRBV24-1 and J usage is TRBJ2-1, with 11 bases matching TRBD1. The material was lung tumor tissue, obtained at surgery. The source of this sequence is a male donor with early-stage non-small cell lung cancer. The CDR3 bases are TGTGCCACCAGTGATTCGGGGACAGGGGGACACAATGAGCAGTTCTTC. This encodes CATSDSGTGGHNEQFF.